This T cell receptor beta chain is from a study of cytomegalovirus exposure and HLA in healthy donors. The overall study: Roughly 80 million unique TCRs from HLA-typed donors were held in an early data release.

Of note for this clone: Its antigen is unknown.

The CDR3 extends over 15 amino acids. Germline V lookup: CDR1 LNHDA, CDR2 SQIVND (reference sequence). V lost 5 bases and J lost 10; bases outside the gene matches: 12. Primers: 60 Vbeta forward and 13 Jbeta reverse. The table came from immunoSEQ multiplex PCR; TCRdb's copy has only in-frame clones and leaves some out. The profile shows 95,000 to 150,000 clones, over 75% of them singletons. Regarding the study as a whole: Later analysis suggested links between common viral pathogens and several top significant clusters. An analysis done earlier found most TCR beta V segments productive about 90% or about 30% of the time.

This rearrangement joins TRBV19 to TRBJ2-3, with TRBD2 identical over 10 bases. This clonotype originated in a man between 25 and 39 years old in good health and CMV-seronegative. Material: PBMCs. Here the CDR3 reads CASSSSGGAYGAQYF. CDR3 coding DNA: TGTGCCAGTAGTTCAAGCGGGGGGGCCTACGGCGCGCAGTATTTT.